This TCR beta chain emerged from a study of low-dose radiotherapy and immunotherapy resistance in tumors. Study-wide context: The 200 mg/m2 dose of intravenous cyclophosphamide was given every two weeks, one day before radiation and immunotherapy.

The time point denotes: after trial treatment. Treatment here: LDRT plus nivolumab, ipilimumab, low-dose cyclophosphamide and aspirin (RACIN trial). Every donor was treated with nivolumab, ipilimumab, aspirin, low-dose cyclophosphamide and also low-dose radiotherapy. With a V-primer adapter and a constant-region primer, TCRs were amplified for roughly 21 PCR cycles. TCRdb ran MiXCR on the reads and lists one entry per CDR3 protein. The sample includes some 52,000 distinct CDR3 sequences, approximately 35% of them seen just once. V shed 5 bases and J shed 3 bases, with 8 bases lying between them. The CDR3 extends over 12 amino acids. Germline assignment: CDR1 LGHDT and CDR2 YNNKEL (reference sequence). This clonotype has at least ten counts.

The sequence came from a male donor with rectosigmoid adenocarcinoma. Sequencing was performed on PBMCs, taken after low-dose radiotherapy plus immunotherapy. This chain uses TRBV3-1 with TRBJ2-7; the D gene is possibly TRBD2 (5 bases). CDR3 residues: CASSARDYEQYF. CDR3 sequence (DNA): TGTGCCAGCAGCGCCCGGGACTACGAGCAGTACTTC.